Sequencing of this TCR beta chain was carried out in a study of T cell responses to AZD1222 COVID-19 vaccine. The study's findings and limits: The donor cohort was predominantly white British with a female majority, and clonal diversity may have been underestimated.

Turning to this clone: Antigen: not known.

Between the trimmed V and J ends, which lost 3 bases and 7 bases, there was a span of 11 bases. CDR3 length: 13 amino acids. TCRdb's table, derived via immunoSEQ multiplex PCR, lists solely in-frame clones and lacks some. The table records some 150,000 clones, around 88% of them present only once. This TCR was sampled from an adult in good health. J is TRBJ2-3 and V is TRBV12-3 or TRBV12-4; D unresolved. Sequenced here: peripheral blood, sampled on day 0 of AZD1222 vaccination. The CDR3 nucleotides are TGTGCCAGCAGTTTGTCCGGCGGCAATACGCAGTATTTT. Protein: CASSLSGGNTQYF.